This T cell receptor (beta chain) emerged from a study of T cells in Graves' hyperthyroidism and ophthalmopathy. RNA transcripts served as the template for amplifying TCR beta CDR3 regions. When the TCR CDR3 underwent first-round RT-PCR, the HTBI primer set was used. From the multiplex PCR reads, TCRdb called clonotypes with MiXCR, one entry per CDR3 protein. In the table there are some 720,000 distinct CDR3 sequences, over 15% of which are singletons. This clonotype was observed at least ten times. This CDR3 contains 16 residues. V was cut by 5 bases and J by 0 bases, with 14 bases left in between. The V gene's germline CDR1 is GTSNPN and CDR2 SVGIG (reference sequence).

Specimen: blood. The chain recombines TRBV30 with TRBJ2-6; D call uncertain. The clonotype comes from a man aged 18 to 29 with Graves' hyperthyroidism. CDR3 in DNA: TGTGCCTGGGCATCAGGCTTACTCTCTGGGGCCAACGTCCTGACTTTC. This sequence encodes CAWASGLLSGANVLTF.